This TCR beta chain was identified in a study of cytomegalovirus exposure and HLA in healthy donors (dated by TCRdb to 2016 to 2017). For the wider study: According to an earlier analysis of 587 of the donors, some 180 million T cells yielded 90 million to 140 million unique TCR beta sequences and about 280 Gb of sequence data. Class I and class II HLA loci were covered by the typing at four-digit resolution. A later genetic analysis used genome-wide SNP genotypes for about 65% of the roughly 700 donors, treating that subset as a discovery cohort. Rather than using new phenotypic data, the later analysis identified candidate immune exposures from TCR beta sequences and from how often those sequences occurred across donors. A separate validation cohort of approximately 130 different subjects was used in addition to the 666-subject first cohort. Of the 300 to 400 genotyped donors, about 80% fell in the genetic ancestry cluster associated with self-reported Caucasian donors. The aim of the study was to test whether cataloging public T cell receptors could identify signatures of past pathogen exposure. Alongside the repertoire data, information on donor age, sex, ethnicity and CMV serostatus was compiled. An early release covering 550 to 700 HLA-typed donors comprised about 310 gigabases of sequencing data and some 79 million unique TCR sequences. Because of strong linkage in the cohort, roughly 5 DR-DQ haplotypes were treated as single units for association and clustering. In a later analysis, previously published TCR beta repertoires from fewer than 750 donors were re-analyzed and high-resolution HLA genotyping was added so that TCR occurrence patterns could be studied. Across 398 genotyped donors of the cohort, an average of approximately 240,000 unique TCR beta nucleotide sequences per donor were sequenced, and roughly 20% of those sequences were non-productive. Typing coverage differed by locus: A, B, C, DRB1 and DQB1 were typed in about 620-630 donors, DQA1 in roughly 500, DPA1 in some 610, and DPB1 in roughly 470. The study combined high-throughput TCR immunosequencing, statistical association of individual TCRs with disease status, and machine learning to predict cytomegalovirus infection status. Every repertoire in the discovery cohort had been generated on one and the same sequencing platform. The T cell repertoires of roughly 660 subjects were profiled by immunosequencing and related to cytomegalovirus serostatus. An earlier analysis of nearly 600 of the donors applied high-throughput TCR beta sequencing to assess whether each TCR beta V gene segment acted as functional or pseudogenic.

CDR1 SGHRS and CDR2 YFSETQ were looked up in the germline V gene. From the cysteine up to the phenylalanine, the CDR3 has a length of 14 residues. The only DNA kept is the CDR3, 42 bases in frame from the first base. V lost 4 bases and J lost 1 base, and the count of bases not matched to a germline gene is 3. In total, just over 650 healthy bone marrow donors made up the cohort. At the time of sampling, every cohort member was nominally healthy, though immune exposures that went unrecorded were likely present. The donor was CMV seropositive and belonged to the group of 250 to 300 seropositive cohort members. Each donor provided a peripheral blood sample, and peripheral blood mononuclear cells were used for TCR beta sequencing. Genomic DNA was extracted from the blood cell samples with the Qiagen DNeasy Blood Extraction Kit. Overall results and qualifications from the work: In a later analysis, TCR association rates were found to vary across HLA loci, with the most associated TCRs seen for DRB1 alleles and the fewest for HLA-C alleles. CMV serostatus was the only immune exposure information available for the cohort. In a later genetic analysis, fewer N-insertions in productive TCRs were reported among donors in an Asian-associated ancestry cluster than the approximately 710-donor mean. The authors suggested that the approach could potentially be generalized to other disease states and immunological phenotypes. An earlier analysis of around 540 of the donors showed that most TCR beta V segments appeared in productive rearrangements either about 87% or about 30% of the time, which broadly matched IMGT annotations. This cohort had only TCR beta chains sequenced, and the lack of alpha or paired-chain data limited which features could be detected. Because HLA typing was unavailable for some donors at each locus, only the typed subset was used in association tests. A total of around 150 TCR beta chains were listed by the study as associated with cytomegalovirus. Some IMGT-functional V segments, including TRBV6-2 and TRBV6-3, could not be told apart with the 87-base-pair reads, so those segments were excluded. Cytomegalovirus status was reported to be diagnosed by the classifier with high specificity and sensitivity in both the original and validation cohorts. In vitro tests confirmed that a few of the cytomegalovirus-associated TCR beta chains recognize cytomegalovirus antigens. Over 15 rarely observed V segments, including chromosome 9 orphons, were excluded from the earlier analysis of about 500 of the donors because counts were too low. While some public TCRs were present in many individuals, most TCR sequences turned up only very rarely across donors. According to a later analysis, most CMV-associated TCR beta chains appeared to be HLA-restricted, and the HLA associations seemed to be driven largely by CMV exposure. The presence/absence analyses assumed that sequencing depth was roughly uniform across donors, and that assumption may not be true. Strong co-occurrence of HLA alleles, especially DR and DQ, made assigning TCR associations to individual alleles difficult. Compared with equally common non-associated chains, HLA-associated TCR beta chains in a later analysis were more clonally expanded and had lower generation probabilities. V-gene and J-gene trimming of TCR beta chains was associated with a missense DCLRE1C variant in a later genetic analysis, and the association was replicated in an independent cohort. The sequencing pipeline was judged likely to have produced a cluster of highly shared sequence variants as a technical artifact. Linkage disequilibrium might explain the correlated functional status among segregating V segments, but an unknown experimental factor could not be excluded. A later analysis associated 16,951 TCR beta sequences with specific HLA alleles at a false discovery rate of 0.05. According to a later analysis, parvovirus B19, influenza, CMV and Epstein-Barr virus appeared linked to several top co-occurrence clusters. A further reported finding was that TCR beta sequences accurately predicted the HLA-A and HLA-B alleles for most subjects in the first cohort.

Receptors were amplified or captured by the immunoSEQ multiplex PCR assay. For the multiplex PCR, a mixture combining 60 forward primers for TCR Vbeta segments and 13 reverse primers for TCR Jbeta segments was used. The CDR3 region of rearranged TCR beta genes was amplified from genomic DNA by a multiplex PCR assay. The amplified TCR beta libraries were sequenced on the Illumina HiSeq System as 87-base-pair reads. The authors processed their data as follows. A later analysis counted approximately 84 million unique TCR beta chains across the 650 to 700 repertoires, and roughly 11 million of these chains were shared by at least two donors. Raw reads were error-corrected and collapsed into unique sequences by a nearest-neighbor algorithm in which closely related sequences were merged to remove PCR and sequencing errors. CDR3 sequences were aligned to IMGT reference sequences to assign V, D and J gene segments. For a sequence to be retained, at least a six-nucleotide match to both a V gene segment and a J gene segment was required. Rearrangements were classified as productive when the CDR3 lacked stop codons and remained in frame with V and J, and all other rearrangements were classified as non-productive. Following IMGT convention, CDR3 was defined as the stretch from the second conserved V-encoded cysteine up to the conserved J-encoded phenylalanine. The earlier analysis of 587 of the donors excluded sequences that lacked an unambiguous match to a single V gene segment. An earlier analysis of a few hundred of the donors called V segments functional above 56.7% productive rearrangements and segregating when the between-donor standard deviation exceeded 5%. A statistical classification framework was built for diagnosing cytomegalovirus status from the catalog of TCR beta chain sequences. In a later analysis, V and J genes were assigned by comparing TCR nucleotide sequences against IMGT/GENE-DB human TR gene sequences. A later analysis assigned CDR3 sequences and most-parsimonious VDJ recombination scenarios with the TCRdist pipeline. In a later analysis, every TCR beta chain was defined by the combination of its CDR3 amino acid sequence and its V-gene family, and reads without a unique V-gene family were dropped. To address suspected cross-contamination and a sequencing artifact, a later analysis removed around 600 highly shared, low-generation-probability nucleotide sequences. A later analysis calculated a clonal expansion index for each public chain from normalized within-repertoire ranks of inferred template counts. In a later analysis, generation probabilities were computed with a VDJ recombination model fitted to out-of-frame rearrangements, and the resulting probabilities were checked against IGoR. In a later analysis, TCR-TCR, TCR-HLA and TCR-CMV co-occurrence was scored with hypergeometric tests, and a repertoire-size bias correction was applied to TCR pairs. In a later analysis, false discovery rates were estimated by permuting HLA or CMV assignments 20 times. In a later analysis, co-occurring TCRs were grouped with DBSCAN, and TCRdist sequence similarity was added when clustering was performed within HLA-allele-positive subsets. For co-occurrence clustering, repertoires with fewer than 30,000 or more than 120,000 public chains were excluded, along with 4 to 6 repertoires with anomalous nucleotide sharing. TCRdb carries this immuneACCESS record with in-frame sequences only. Its versions omit some clonotypes, under half of them owing to an unresolved V gene in the studies checked, with the rest unexplained. V and J calls and clone size follow that table, whereas D and trimming were derived from the DNA. The sample records about 86,000 clones, roughly three quarters of which are singletons. The top ten clonotypes cover roughly 14% of the sample.

Note on this clone: The antigen it binds to is not known. Per-nucleotide qualities are absent, and no much larger clonotype sits a single base away. The same CDR3 can be traced to other DNA sequences in this sample.

The sequence links TRBV5-1 to TRBJ1-1, with 8 middle bases fitting TRBD1. The sequenced material came from PBMCs. The sequence was collected from a woman in her thirties or forties in good health and CMV-seropositive. The CDR3 is CASSGGTGNTEAFF. The base sequence is TGCGCCAGCAGCGGGGGGACAGGGAACACTGAAGCTTTCTTT.